What follows describes a single T cell receptor (beta chain). The Seattle patients, enrolled during active infection, were followed longitudinally. The source of the sample is a study of blood T cell repertoires in COVID-19. Looking at the study overall: Samples representing acute and convalescent COVID-19 were sourced from the United States, Italy and Spain.

Original data processing: It was from reference gene primer amplification that nucleated cell counts were estimated. The method was immunoSEQ multiplex PCR; TCRdb's version includes in-frame clones alone and lacks a portion of them. For V, J and clone size, that table is used; D and trimming come from the DNA. The sample has under 200,000 clones, around 85% seen once. V was pared by 6 bases and J by 7 bases, with 13 bases between. CDR3 length: 13 residues. The rearrangement joins TRBV12-3 or TRBV12-4 to TRBJ1-5, with D possibly matching TRBD1 (6 bases). Sequencing used peripheral blood. This clonotype originated in an elderly woman with COVID-19, enrolled during active disease. The CDR3 coding sequence is TGTGCCAGCAGCCCCGACAGGACGCAGCCCCAGCATTTT. It encodes CASSPDRTQPQHF.